Listed below are T cell receptor beta chains from one sample, sequenced in a study of blood T cell repertoires in COVID-19. Here immunoSEQ multiplex PCR was the method, and the copy in TCRdb shows in-frame clones only, minus some. The table has 350,000 to 550,000 clones, roughly 91% seen once. The sample comprised peripheral blood. The origin of the receptors is a woman aged 25 to 39 with acute or convalescent COVID-19. The CDR3 runs from the conserved cysteine through the conserved F or W. The order of the fields is V gene, CDR3 protein.

>TRBV4-1
CASSQEPSGETVYNEQFF
>TRBV4-1
CASSLLGLSNQPQHF
>TRBV9
CASSSGDRGPLNTEAFF
>TRBV18
CASSRDRGDSNQPQHF
>TRBV5-8
CASSWGRTSGNTIYF
>TRBV5-1
CASRTGGLTYEQYF
>TRBV10-2
CASSDSLTGGNQPQHF
>TRBV5-1
CASSPAGSLEQFF
>TRBV12-3/TRBV12-4
CASSLTSGNTIYF
>TRBV9
CASKPGFGYGYTF
>TRBV18
CASSQGTRNEQYF
>TRBV2
CASSRGRGPNQPQHF
>TRBV5-4
CASSYTQGMNTEAFF
>TRBV7-9
CASSTEGVGSYGYTF
>TRBV5-6
CASSLIFGTGAYEQYF
>TRBV6-6
CASSYGGYYGYTF
>TRBV27
CASSLSRRATDTQYF
>TRBV5-1
CASSFPGDEQFF
>TRBV5-1
CASSSTVGGTDTQYF
>TRBV3-1/TRBV3-2
CASSGTGGVDTQYF
>TRBV3-1/TRBV3-2
CASSQVGEGALHF
>TRBV24-1
CATSDSRQRMTYEQYF
>TRBV6-6
CASSRTDQETQYF
>TRBV7-2
CASSFAGSYEQYF
>TRBV7-2
CASSSSGTLNTEAFF
>TRBV3-1/TRBV3-2
CASSPTGGIEGYTF
>TRBV4-2
CASSLGTGFEKLFF
>TRBV29-1
CSVESDRGMRETQYF
>TRBV5-4
CASSLRQGSYNSPLHF
>TRBV7-9
CASSQGFSYEQYF
>TRBV7-8
CASSLVLLAGAGYEQYF
>TRBV9
CASSPSPSYEQYF
>TRBV5-4
CASSPGGRYTEAFF
>TRBV9
CASSETSRAQGDGYTF
>TRBV12-3/TRBV12-4
CASSRLTDTQYF
>TRBV9
CASSAAGGMRGETQYF
>TRBV5-5
CASSLGQGGQPQHF
>TRBV9
CASSPWGGNTGELFF
>TRBV9
CASSPPPGTSGDTQYF
>TRBV7-9
CASSPTKNRVDTEAFF
>TRBV29-1
CSVPGARNEQYF
>TRBV2
CASSIAQGIMGEKLFF
>TRBV5-6
CASSLGGRDNQPQHF
>TRBV7-9
CASSPIREQYF
>TRBV24-1
CATSDRTGGNEQFF
>TRBV24-1
CATKAGTGDGYTF
>TRBV4-2
CASSQVRGLRDTQYF
>TRBV6-6
CASSRVGAGSNYGYTF
>TRBV5-6
CASSLGPRDSYNTGELFF
>TRBV2
CASSRLANDNEQFF